Listed here are 28 T cell receptor beta chains from one sample, sequenced in a study of T-cell memory formation after mild COVID-19. TCRdb re-called the 5' RACE reads through MiXCR, storing one row per CDR3 protein. The sample contains some 160,000 distinct CDR3 sequences, roughly 31% of which appear only once. The sequencing sample was made of PBMCs or a T cell subset sorted from them (not recorded which). Source of these receptors: an adult woman who had mild COVID-19 (a few samples of this study predate the infection). Cell type and time point are not known.

This clonotype turned up a few times. The chain combines TRBV5-6 with TRBJ2-7; 8 positions agree with TRBD1. The germline V gene has CDR1 SGHDT and CDR2 YYEEEE. V dropped 3 bases and J dropped 9; count of bases not matched to a gene: 11. CDR3 size: 14 residues. The CDR3 DNA sequence: TGTGCCAGCAGCTCGGGACAGGTCCTCTCGCGGCAGTACTTC. Amino acid sequence: CASSSGQVLSRQYF.

The chain couples TRBV3-1 to TRBJ1-6; D possibly corresponds to TRBD1 (5 bases). CDR1 and CDR2 (germline): LGHDT, YNNKEL (reference sequence). Trimming removed 3 bases at V and 9 bases at J, with 12 bases between. The CDR3 runs 14 residues. The CDR3 loop is CASSQDPGGSPLHF. For the CDR3, the DNA is TGTGCCAGCAGCCAGGACCCCGGGGGTTCACCCCTCCACTTT.

V and J are TRBV4-2 and TRBJ2-7; tentatively, D is TRBD2 (7 bases). The CDR3 has 17 amino acids. Germline V gene data show CDR1 as LGHNA and CDR2 as YNFKEQ. Trimming pared 2 bases from V and 2 bases from J, leaving 19 bases between. CDR3 residues: CASSQRVEGGGAYEQYF. The CDR3 region has the DNA TGTGCCAGCAGCCAAAGGGTAGAAGGGGGGGGTGCCTACGAGCAGTACTTC.

This clonotype was recorded many times. V usage is TRBV12-3 or TRBV12-4 and J usage is TRBJ2-6; D is undetermined. The CDR3 has 15 amino acids. The ends were cut back, 2 bases at V and 0 bases at J, with 5 bases in the middle. The CDR3 bases are TGTGCCAGCAGTTTACGCAGCTCTGGGGCCAACGTCCTGACTTTC. This codes for CASSLRSSGANVLTF.

The chain is built from TRBV4-2 and TRBJ2-1; D unresolved. Germline V gene sequence: CDR1 LGHNA, CDR2 YNFKEQ. The V gene lost 3 bases and the J gene lost 1 base, with 7 bases spanning the gap. There are 14 residues in the CDR3. The CDR3 coding sequence is TGTGCCAGCAGCCACGCAGCTTCCTACAATGAGCAGTTCTTC. Translated, it gives CASSHAASYNEQFF.

This clonotype was found a few times. The chain has TRBV15 and TRBJ2-3; D is perhaps TRBD1 or TRBD2 (5 bases each). This CDR3 spans 13 amino acids. V lost 0 bases to trimming and J lost 12 bases, with 13 bases between them. Germline loops: CDR1 LNHNV, CDR2 YYDKDF (reference sequence). CDR3 in DNA: TGTGCCACCAGCAGAGATGCCGGGACGGGACAGTATTTT. Residues: CATSRDAGTGQYF.

This clonotype was seen only a few times. J is TRBJ2-6 and V is TRBV7-2; no clear D gene. The ends were cut back, 4 bases at V and 0 bases at J, with 7 bases in the middle. The CDR3 consists of 15 residues. Looked up from germline, CDR1 is SGHTA and CDR2 is FQGNSA. The CDR3 region is CASSSISSGANVLTF. The CDR3 DNA follows: TGTGCCAGCAGCTCCATAAGCTCTGGGGCCAACGTCCTGACTTTC.

The genes are TRBV12-3 or TRBV12-4 and TRBJ1-1; a weak D match, TRBD1 (6 bases). The V end lost 1 base, the J end lost 1 base, and 13 bases lay between the germline ends. The CDR3 sequence is 16 residues long. CDR3 bases: TGTGCCAGCAGTTTAGGCTTCAGGGGCAGGAACACTGAAGCTTTCTTT. This translates into CASSLGFRGRNTEAFF.

This clonotype has a handful of counts. This chain uses TRBV24-1 with TRBJ2-7, with 10 bases lining up with TRBD1. Looked up from germline, CDR1 is KGHDR and CDR2 is SFDVKD. Unmatched junction bases numbered 3, after V lost 7 bases and J lost 1 base. CDR3 size: 14 residues. The CDR3 region is CATSPGQGSYEQYF. The CDR3 DNA follows: TGTGCCACCAGCCCGGGACAGGGGTCCTACGAGCAGTACTTC.

The chain has TRBV5-1 and TRBJ2-1, with D uncertain. Trimming took 0 bases from V and 5 from J, leaving 6 bases between them. Germline CDR1 SGHRS, CDR2 YFSETQ. This CDR3 has 13 amino acids. For the CDR3, the DNA is TGCGCCAGCAGCTTGGCGGCCAACAATGAGCAGTTCTTC. It yields the protein CASSLAANNEQFF.

The rearrangement joins TRBV18 to TRBJ1-5; the D gene is possibly TRBD1 (6 bases). CDR3 length: 16 amino acids. CDR1 is KGHSH, CDR2 LQKENI, per germline. V lost 0 bases and J lost 1, with 10 bases in between. CDR3 loop: CASSPPGQGSNQPQHF. For the CDR3, the DNA is TGTGCCAGCTCACCACCGGGGCAGGGGAGCAATCAGCCCCAGCATTTT.

The chain recombines TRBV30 with TRBJ2-7, with D perhaps being TRBD1 or TRBD2 (5 bases each). Germline V CDR1 and CDR2: GTSNPN, SVGIG (reference sequence). V gave up 5 bases and J gave up 0 bases, with 8 bases separating them. This CDR3 contains 12 residues. In DNA, the CDR3 is TGTGCCTGGGGGGGATTCTCCTACGAGCAGTACTTC. As protein: CAWGGFSYEQYF.

The chain combines TRBV7-2 with TRBJ2-6; tentatively, D is TRBD2 (5 bases). From germline, CDR1 is SGHTA and CDR2 FQGNSA. The CDR3 runs 14 residues. With 5 bases removed from V and 6 bases from J, the gap between germline ends came to 11 bases. The CDR3 nucleotides read TGTGCCAGCAGCCTTCGGGGTGCGGCCAACGTCCTGACTTTC. Amino acids: CASSLRGAANVLTF.

V is TRBV15 and J is TRBJ1-4; D not certain. Germline loops: CDR1 LNHNV, CDR2 YYDKDF (reference sequence). The V gene lost 8 bases and the J gene lost 3 bases, with 19 bases spanning the gap. The CDR3 sequence is 16 residues long. The CDR3 DNA reads as TGTGCCACCCGCCGGGCCTCGTTTGGGTCTAATGAAAAACTGTTTTTT. Encoded protein: CATRRASFGSNEKLFF.

A few counts support this clonotype. The chain carries TRBV7-9 and TRBJ2-3, with D perhaps matching TRBD2 (5 bases). CDR3 length equals 15 residues. V was cut by 4 bases and J by 6 bases, with 17 bases left in between. Germline V gives CDR1 SEHNR, CDR2 FQNEAQ (reference sequence). The CDR3: CASSSNPVPGDTQYF. The CDR3 coding sequence is TGTGCCAGCAGCTCCAATCCTGTCCCGGGGGATACGCAGTATTTT.

This chain links TRBV27 with TRBJ2-1; 9 nucleotides agree with TRBD2. The CDR3 sequence is 16 residues long. The germline CDR1 and CDR2 sequences are MNHEY and SMNVEV (reference sequence). V trimming: 4 bases; J trimming: 7 bases; junction bases outside the gene matches: 11. The CDR3 DNA sequence: TGTGCCAGCAGTTCAGGACTTGGACTAGCGTGGAATGAGCAGTTCTTC. Translation gives CASSSGLGLAWNEQFF.

The V gene is TRBV12-3 or TRBV12-4, the J gene TRBJ1-5, with D perhaps TRBD1 (6 bases). V lost 6 bases, J lost 0 bases, and 12 bases lay in between. The CDR3 extends over 15 amino acids. CDR3 nucleotides: TGTGCCAGCAGCGAGCTGGACAGTAGCAATCAGCCCCAGCATTTT. The encoded protein is CASSELDSSNQPQHF.

V gene TRBV5-4 combines with J gene TRBJ1-6; 7 bases map to TRBD1. The germline V gene encodes CDR1 SGHNT and CDR2 YYREEE (reference sequence). This CDR3 is 16 amino acids long. The ends lost 1 base at V and 9 bases at J; junction bases unmatched: 10. The CDR3 DNA reads as TGTGCCAGCAGCTTGTTAATGATAGGGGGCGGTTCACCCCTCCACTTT. Encoded protein: CASSLLMIGGGSPLHF.

This clonotype was counted only a few times. V is TRBV6-5 and J is TRBJ1-3; D is unresolved. Germline CDR1 is MNHEY and CDR2 is SVGAGI. The CDR3 totals 13 residues. Trimming left V 6 bases short and J 1 base short, with 7 bases between. In DNA form, the CDR3 reads TGTGCCAGCAGGGACTATTCTGGAAACACCATATATTTT. Translated, it gives CASRDYSGNTIYF.

The chain couples TRBV12-3 or TRBV12-4 to TRBJ2-5; D could derive from TRBD1 or TRBD2 (5 bases each). The length of the CDR3 is 16 residues. The V and J ends lost 3 bases and 1 base respectively, with 15 bases between them. The CDR3 sequence is CASSLSGRESQETQYF. The CDR3, as DNA: TGTGCCAGCAGTTTGTCGGGCAGGGAGAGCCAAGAGACCCAGTACTTC.

The rearrangement joins TRBV20-1 to TRBJ1-4; the match to TRBD1 covers 7 bases. The CDR3 is made up of 12 amino acids. Trimming cost V 2 bases and J 12 bases; bases outside gene matches: 6. The germline V gene encodes CDR1 DFQATT and CDR2 SNEGSKA (reference sequence). The CDR3 is CSARPRQGQLFF. CDR3 DNA: TGCAGTGCTAGACCGAGACAGGGACAACTGTTTTTT.

The chain couples TRBV7-9 to TRBJ1-2; possible D gene TRBD1, 5 bases. The CDR3 consists of 14 residues. Deletions cut 5 bases from V and 7 bases from J, with 17 bases between. CDR1 is SEHNR, CDR2 FQNEAQ, per germline (reference sequence). CDR3 loop: CASSDRTGGAGYTF. CDR3 DNA sequence: TGTGCCAGCAGCGATCGGACGGGAGGGGCTGGCTACACCTTC.

The chain combines TRBV24-1 with TRBJ1-2; perhaps TRBD1 as D (5 bases). V dropped 9 bases and J dropped 6 bases, with 13 bases sitting between them. Germline CDR1 is KGHDR and CDR2 is SFDVKD. This CDR3 region has 12 residues. CDR3 bases: TGTGCCACCTCAGGGTATCTGGATGGCTACACCTTC. This encodes CATSGYLDGYTF.

This chain uses TRBV7-6 with TRBJ2-5, with D hard to call. This CDR3 region has 14 residues. V was shortened by 1 base and J by 5 bases, with 11 bases between the two germline ends. Looked up from germline, CDR1 is SGHVS and CDR2 is FNYEAQ. CDR3 DNA: TGTGCCAGCAGCTTAGGGAGAGCGAGGGAGACCCAGTACTTC. It specifies CASSLGRARETQYF.

This clonotype occurred a few times. This chain uses TRBV4-2 with TRBJ1-2, with D possibly being TRBD1 (6 bases). The germline CDR1 and CDR2 sequences are LGHNA and YNFKEQ. This CDR3 region has 15 residues. V shed 2 bases and J shed 8 bases, with 18 bases lying between them. In nucleotides, the CDR3 is TGTGCCAGCAGCCAAAAGGCCGCCACAGGGTACGGCTACACCTTC. This sequence encodes CASSQKAATGYGYTF.

The table lists this clonotype with many counts. V usage is TRBV28 and J usage is TRBJ2-1; 8 bases are shared with TRBD1. V trimming: 2 bases; J trimming: 0 bases; junction bases outside the gene matches: 12. The CDR3 is 19 residues long. Germline V gene sequence: CDR1 MDHEN, CDR2 SYDVKM. This CDR3 is CASSLPWQGAALSYNEQFF. CDR3 DNA: TGTGCCAGCAGTTTACCGTGGCAGGGGGCGGCCCTCTCCTACAATGAGCAGTTCTTC.

In its sample, this clonotype was seen a few times. This chain links TRBV5-1 with TRBJ2-1, with TRBD1 matching 9 bases. Germline CDR1 reads SGHRS; CDR2 reads YFSETQ. V trimming: 4 bases; J trimming: 8 bases; junction bases outside the gene matches: 7. The CDR3 covers 14 residues. CDR3 nucleotide sequence: TGCGCCAGCAGCCCCACCGGGACAGGGCATGAGCAGTTCTTC. It translates to CASSPTGTGHEQFF.

The V call is TRBV5-1, the J call TRBJ1-4; TRBD1 agrees at 7 bases. Germline CDR1 reads SGHRS; CDR2 reads YFSETQ. With V trimmed by 4 bases and J by 6 bases, 6 bases remained unmatched. The CDR3 has 14 residues. This CDR3 reads CASSPGQNDEKLFF. Written as DNA, the CDR3 is TGCGCCAGCAGCCCGGGACAGAATGATGAAAAACTGTTTTTT.